This T cell receptor beta chain was captured in a study of blood T cell repertoires in COVID-19. In the study overall: COVID-19 samples, acute and convalescent, were from the United States, Italy and Spain. PBMCs, B-cell-depleted T cells, or T cells were the source of the cDNA or gDNA that made up the material.

As originally analysed: Reference gene primer amplification yielded estimated nucleated cell counts. Profiled with immunoSEQ multiplex PCR; TCRdb holds only in-frame clones, not every one. V and J calls and clone size are as listed in that table; D and trimming were resolved from the DNA. There are under 150,000 clones in the sample; approximately 84% occur only once, and roughly 10% lies in the top ten. This CDR3 region has 16 residues. With 3 bases clipped from V and 8 bases from J, the junction kept 8 bases outside the gene matches. CDR1 and CDR2 from the germline V gene are ENHRY and SYGVKD. V and J are TRBV10-3 and TRBJ1-4, with TRBD1 identical over 11 bases. The TCR sequence derives from an elderly woman in a cohort sampled during active or convalescent COVID-19. The sample consisted of peripheral blood. The CDR3 coding sequence is TGTGCCATCAGTGACCCCGGTAGGGACAGGGGGGAAAAACTGTTTTTT. Its translation: CAISDPGRDRGEKLFF.